These 13 T cell receptor beta chains came from one sample sequenced in a study of vaccination and CD4 T cells after COVID-19. The antigens of these receptors remain unknown. Specified treatment: roughly ten-day PBMC culture with coronavirus spike peptide pools or control peptides (ViraFEST assay). Cultured CD4+ T cells had their DNA profiled by the Oncomine TCR Beta short-read assay. TCRdb used MiXCR to reprocess the PCR reads, holding one entry per CDR3 protein. The table shows 7,500 to 8,500 distinct CDR3 sequences, with approximately 50% occurring only once. Sequences were obtained from CD4+ T cells from blood, cultured in vitro. Source of these receptors: a human donor who had recovered from COVID-19.

This clonotype is labeled medium-sized. This chain joins TRBV2 and TRBJ2-3; TRBD1 matches 9 bases. J was trimmed by 3 bases and V by 3 bases; bases with no gene match: 1. The V gene's germline CDR1 is SNHLY and CDR2 FYNNEI. The CDR3 extends over 14 amino acids. CDR3 nucleotide sequence: TGTGCCAGCAGTGAGGGGACAGGGACAGATACGCAGTATTTT. Translating it yields CASSEGTGTDTQYF.

The rearrangement links TRBV20-1 to TRBJ2-7; D is perhaps TRBD2 (6 bases). This CDR3 spans 12 amino acids. Trimming cost V 6 bases and J 3 bases, with 12 bases left between them. Germline CDR1 is DFQATT and CDR2 is SNEGSKA (reference sequence). The CDR3 loop is CSARTGGYEQYF. As DNA, the CDR3 is TGCAGTGCCAGAACCGGGGGCTACGAGCAGTACTTC.

This clonotype was seen a handful of times. This chain joins TRBV20-1 and TRBJ2-3; 9 bases align to TRBD2. The CDR3 extends over 14 amino acids. From germline, CDR1 is DFQATT and CDR2 SNEGSKA (reference sequence). V shed 3 bases and J 1 base; nucleotides not matched to a gene: 2. In nucleotides, the CDR3 is TGCAGTGCTAGTTCTAGCGGGGGCACAGATACGCAGTATTTT. Translated: CSASSSGGTDTQYF.

With respect to this clonotype: At one of its ends the junction is not consistent with the germline gene, which may arise from a read error. The chain links TRBV7-2 to TRBJ1-2; a weak D match, TRBD1 (5 bases). The germline V gene encodes CDR1 SGHTA and CDR2 FQGNSA. The CDR3 is 13 amino acids. CDR3 bases: TGTGCCAGCAGCACCGGGACCTTCTATGGCTACACTTTC. It yields the protein CASSTGTFYGYTF. Together with reference TRBV7-2 and TRBJ1-2, the CDR3 gives the full variable domain: GAGVSQSPSNKVTEKGKDVELRCDPISGHTALYWYRQSLGQGLEFLIYFQGNSAPDKSGLPSDRFSAERTGGSVSTLTIQRTQQEDSAVYLCASSTGTFYGYTFGSGTRLTVV.

V and J are TRBV21-1 and TRBJ2-7; no check of the table's D call, TRBD1, against the DNA was made. TRBV21-1 is a pseudogene locus. The CDR3 runs 16 residues. The CDR3 DNA sequence: TGTGCCAGCAGCCCGATAGACAGCGGGACCTCCTACGAGCAGTACTTC. Amino acids: CASSPIDSGTSYEQYF.

The J gene is TRBJ1-6, the V gene TRBV27; tentative D call: TRBD1 (5 bases). Germline lookup yields CDR1 MNHEY and CDR2 SMNVEV (reference sequence). Between the trimmed V and J ends, which lost 3 bases and 10 bases, there was a span of 13 bases. CDR3 length: 14 residues. In nucleotides, the CDR3 is TGTGCCAGCAGTTTTCGACAGAACTCCTCACCCCTCCACTTT. Protein product: CASSFRQNSSPLHF.

The chain links TRBV6-1 to TRBJ1-1; D is possibly TRBD1 (5 bases). The CDR3 is 16 amino acids. Deletions cut 7 bases from V and 0 bases from J, with 18 bases between. Per germline, CDR1 MNHNS and CDR2 SASEGT. The CDR3 sequence is CASTKGVGRVNTEAFF. The CDR3 region has the DNA TGTGCCAGCACCAAAGGGGTGGGTAGGGTGAACACTGAAGCTTTCTTT.

V usage is TRBV27 and J usage is TRBJ1-1; D perhaps matches TRBD1 (6 bases). Germline CDR1 and CDR2: MNHEY and SMNVEV (reference sequence). V lost 5 bases and J 7 bases, leaving 14 bases between the germline ends. This CDR3 is 13 amino acids long. CDR3 DNA sequence: TGTGCCAGCAGTGGAACAGGGCGGGGTGAAGCTTTCTTT. This translates into CASSGTGRGEAFF.

The chain recombines TRBV27 with TRBJ2-1; D ambiguous. The CDR3 runs to 15 residues. CDR1 MNHEY and CDR2 SMNVEV come from the germline V gene (reference sequence). V was cut by 3 bases and J by 4 bases, with 13 bases left in between. The CDR3 region has the DNA TGTGCCAGCAGTTTCGGGCCCCCTTGGTACAATGAGCAGTTCTTC. It encodes CASSFGPPWYNEQFF.

CDR3 residues: CSARDLTLTSGSGLLNIQYF. In DNA form, the CDR3 reads TGCAGTGCTAGAGACTTAACCCTGACTAGCGGGAGTGGGCTCTTAAACATTCAGTACTTC. The chain carries TRBV20-1 and TRBJ2-4, with 12 bases aligning to TRBD2. There are 20 residues in the CDR3. CDR1 DFQATT and CDR2 SNEGSKA come from the germline V gene (reference sequence). V was clipped by 0 bases and J by 6 bases; unmatched bases: 18.

This clonotype appeared a single time. This rearrangement joins TRBV27 to TRBJ2-1; 8 bases agree with TRBD2. The V and J ends lost 4 bases and 7 bases, in that order; junction bases with no gene match: 9. Germline V gives CDR1 MNHEY, CDR2 SMNVEV (reference sequence). The CDR3 covers 15 residues. The CDR3 bases are TGTGCCAGCAGTTCCCAAAGCGGGAGAAAGAATGAGCAGTTCTTC. Translating it yields CASSSQSGRKNEQFF.

In its sample, this clonotype was seen a few times. V and J are TRBV7-9 and TRBJ1-2, with D possibly TRBD1 on 5 matching bases. This CDR3 has 14 amino acids. Trimming cost V 0 bases and J 5 bases, with 10 bases left between them. Germline V lookup: CDR1 SEHNR, CDR2 FQNEAQ (reference sequence). CDR3 region: CASSLAGRLYGYTF. In DNA, the CDR3 is TGTGCCAGCAGCTTAGCGGGGCGCCTTTATGGCTACACCTTC.

The chain is built from TRBV6-1 and TRBJ2-7, with TRBD1 matching 7 bases. The trim removed 5 bases at V and 3 bases at J, leaving 10 bases unmatched. The CDR3 sequence is 15 residues long. Germline values: CDR1 MNHNS, CDR2 SASEGT. CDR3: CASSISGTEVYEQYF. The CDR3 DNA is TGTGCCAGCAGTATCTCCGGGACAGAGGTCTACGAGCAGTACTTC.